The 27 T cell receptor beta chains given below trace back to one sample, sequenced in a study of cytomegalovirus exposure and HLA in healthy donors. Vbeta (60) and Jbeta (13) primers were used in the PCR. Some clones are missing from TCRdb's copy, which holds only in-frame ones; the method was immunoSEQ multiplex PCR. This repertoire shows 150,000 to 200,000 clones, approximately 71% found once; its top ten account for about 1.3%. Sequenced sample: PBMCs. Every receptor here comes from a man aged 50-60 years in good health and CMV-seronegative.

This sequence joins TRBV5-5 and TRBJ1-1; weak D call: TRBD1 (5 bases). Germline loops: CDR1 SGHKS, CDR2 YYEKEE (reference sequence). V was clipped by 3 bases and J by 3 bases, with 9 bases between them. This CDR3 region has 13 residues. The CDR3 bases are TGTGCCAGCAGCTCAATGGGGCACACTGAAGCTTTCTTT. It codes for CASSSMGHTEAFF.

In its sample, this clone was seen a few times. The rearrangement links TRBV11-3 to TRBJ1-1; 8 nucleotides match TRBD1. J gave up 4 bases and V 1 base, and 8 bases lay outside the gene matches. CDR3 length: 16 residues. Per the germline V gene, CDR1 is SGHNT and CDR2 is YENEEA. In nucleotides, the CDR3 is TGTGCCAGCAGCTTAGGACAGGGGCGCGGGAGCACTGAAGCTTTCTTT. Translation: CASSLGQGRGSTEAFF. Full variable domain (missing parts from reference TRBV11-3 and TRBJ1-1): EAGVVQSPRYKIIEKKQPVAFWCNPISGHNTLYWYLQNLGQGPELLIRYENEEAVDDSQLPKDRFSAERLKGVDSTLKIQPAELGDSAVYLCASSLGQGRGSTEAFFGQGTRLTVV.

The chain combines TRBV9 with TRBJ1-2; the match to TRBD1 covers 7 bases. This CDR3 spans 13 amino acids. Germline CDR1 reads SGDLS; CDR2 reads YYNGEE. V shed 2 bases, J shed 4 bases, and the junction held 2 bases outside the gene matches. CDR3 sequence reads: CASSVPGGYGYTF. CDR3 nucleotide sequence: TGTGCCAGCAGCGTTCCAGGGGGCTATGGCTACACCTTC. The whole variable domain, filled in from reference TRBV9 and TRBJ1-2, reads DSGVTQTPKHLITATGQRVTLRCSPRSGDLSVYWYQQSLDQGLQFLIQYYNGEERAKGNILERFSAQQFPDLHSELNLSSLELGDSALYFCASSVPGGYGYTFGSGTRLTVV.

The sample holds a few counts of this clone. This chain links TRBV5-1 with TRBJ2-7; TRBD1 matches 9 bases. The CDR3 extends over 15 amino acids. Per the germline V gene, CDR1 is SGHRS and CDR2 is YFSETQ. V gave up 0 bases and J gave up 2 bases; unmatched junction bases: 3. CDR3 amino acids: CASSLGGDRAYEQYF. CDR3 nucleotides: TGCGCCAGCAGCTTGGGGGGGGACAGGGCCTACGAGCAGTACTTC.

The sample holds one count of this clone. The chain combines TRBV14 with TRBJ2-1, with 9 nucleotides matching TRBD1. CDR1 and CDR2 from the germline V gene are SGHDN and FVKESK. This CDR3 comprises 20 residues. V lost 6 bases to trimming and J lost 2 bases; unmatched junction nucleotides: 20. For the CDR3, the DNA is TGTGCCAGCAGACCCATAGTCCCGGGACAGGGACGGGGCCCCTACAATGAGCAGTTCTTC. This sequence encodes CASRPIVPGQGRGPYNEQFF.

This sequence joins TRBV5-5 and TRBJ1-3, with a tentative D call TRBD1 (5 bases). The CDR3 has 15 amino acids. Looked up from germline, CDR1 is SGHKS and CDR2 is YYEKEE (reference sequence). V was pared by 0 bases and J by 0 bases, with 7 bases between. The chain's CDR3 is CASSLARVSGNTIYF. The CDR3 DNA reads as TGTGCCAGCAGCTTGGCCAGGGTCTCTGGAAACACCATATATTTT.

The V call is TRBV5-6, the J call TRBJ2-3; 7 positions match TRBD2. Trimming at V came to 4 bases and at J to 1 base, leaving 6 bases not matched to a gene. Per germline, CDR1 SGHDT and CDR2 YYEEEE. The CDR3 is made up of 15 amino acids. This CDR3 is CASSPGLAGTDTQYF. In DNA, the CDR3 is TGTGCCAGCAGCCCCGGTCTAGCGGGCACAGATACGCAGTATTTT.

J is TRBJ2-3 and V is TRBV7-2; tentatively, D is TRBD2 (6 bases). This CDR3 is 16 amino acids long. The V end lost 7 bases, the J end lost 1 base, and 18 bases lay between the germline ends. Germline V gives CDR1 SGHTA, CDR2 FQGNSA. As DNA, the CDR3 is TGTGCCAGCACCCGATCGACGGGACTCCGCACAGATACGCAGTATTTT. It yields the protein CASTRSTGLRTDTQYF. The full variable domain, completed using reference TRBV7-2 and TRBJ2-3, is GAGVSQSPSNKVTEKGKDVELRCDPISGHTALYWYRQSLGQGLEFLIYFQGNSAPDKSGLPSDRFSAERTGGSVSTLTIQRTQQEDSAVYLCASTRSTGLRTDTQYFGPGTRLTVL.

CDR3 DNA sequence: TGCGCCAGCAGCCCGAGTCAAGTCTCCTACAATGAGCAGTTCTTC. This encodes CASSPSQVSYNEQFF. The chain employs TRBV5-1 and TRBJ2-1, with no clear D. The CDR3 is 15 residues long. Looked up from germline, CDR1 is SGHRS and CDR2 is YFSETQ. The ends were cut back, 4 bases at V and 0 bases at J, with 11 bases in the middle. The full variable domain, rest sourced from reference TRBV5-1 and TRBJ2-1, is KAGVTQTPRYLIKTRGQQVTLSCSPISGHRSVSWYQQTPGQGLQFLFEYFSETQRNKGNFPGRFSGRQFSNSRSEMNVSTLELGDSALYLCASSPSQVSYNEQFFGPGTRLTVL.

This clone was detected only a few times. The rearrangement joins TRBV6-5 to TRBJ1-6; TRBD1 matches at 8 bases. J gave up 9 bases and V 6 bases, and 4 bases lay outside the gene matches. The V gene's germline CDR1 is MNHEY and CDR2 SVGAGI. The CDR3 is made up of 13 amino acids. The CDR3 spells CASSLDRVSPLHF. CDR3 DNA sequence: TGTGCCAGCAGCCTGGACAGGGTTTCACCCCTCCACTTT.

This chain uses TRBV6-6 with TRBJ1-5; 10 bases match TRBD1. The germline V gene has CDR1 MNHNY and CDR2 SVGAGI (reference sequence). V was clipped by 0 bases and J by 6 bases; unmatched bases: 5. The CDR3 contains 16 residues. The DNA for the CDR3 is TGTGCCAGCAGTTACTCGGGGACAGGGGAGAGTCAGCCCCAGCATTTT. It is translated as CASSYSGTGESQPQHF.

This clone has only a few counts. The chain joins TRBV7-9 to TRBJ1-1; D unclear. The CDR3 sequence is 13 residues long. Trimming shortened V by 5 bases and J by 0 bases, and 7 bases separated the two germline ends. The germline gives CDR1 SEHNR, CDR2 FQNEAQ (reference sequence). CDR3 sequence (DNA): TGTGCCAGCAGCCACGGGGTGAACACTGAAGCTTTCTTT. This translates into CASSHGVNTEAFF.

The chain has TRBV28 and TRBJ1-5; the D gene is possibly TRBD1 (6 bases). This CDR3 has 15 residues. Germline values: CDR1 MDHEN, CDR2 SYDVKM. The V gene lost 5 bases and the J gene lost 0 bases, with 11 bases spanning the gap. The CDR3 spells CASSPQGLSNQPQHF. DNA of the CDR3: TGTGCCAGCAGTCCCCAGGGGCTTAGCAATCAGCCCCAGCATTTT.

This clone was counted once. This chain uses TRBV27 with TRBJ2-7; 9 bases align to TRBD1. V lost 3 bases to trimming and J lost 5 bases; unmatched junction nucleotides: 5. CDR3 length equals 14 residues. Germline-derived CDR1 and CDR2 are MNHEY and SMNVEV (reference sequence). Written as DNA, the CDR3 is TGTGCCAGCAGTTTGAACAGGGGGCTTGACGAGCAGTACTTC. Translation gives CASSLNRGLDEQYF.

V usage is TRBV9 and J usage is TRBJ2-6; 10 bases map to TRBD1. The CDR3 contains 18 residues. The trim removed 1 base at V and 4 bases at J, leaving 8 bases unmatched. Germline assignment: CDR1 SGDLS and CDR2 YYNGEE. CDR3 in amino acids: CASSVPGQGSPGANVLTF. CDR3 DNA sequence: TGTGCCAGCAGCGTACCGGGACAGGGGTCGCCCGGGGCCAACGTCCTGACTTTC.

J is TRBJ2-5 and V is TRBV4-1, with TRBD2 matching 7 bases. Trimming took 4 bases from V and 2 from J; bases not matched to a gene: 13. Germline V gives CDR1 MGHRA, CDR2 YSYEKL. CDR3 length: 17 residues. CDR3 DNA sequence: TGCGCCAGCAGCCTGGGGGGGGGAAGCGGTCGTCAAGAGACCCAGTACTTC. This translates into CASSLGGGSGRQETQYF.

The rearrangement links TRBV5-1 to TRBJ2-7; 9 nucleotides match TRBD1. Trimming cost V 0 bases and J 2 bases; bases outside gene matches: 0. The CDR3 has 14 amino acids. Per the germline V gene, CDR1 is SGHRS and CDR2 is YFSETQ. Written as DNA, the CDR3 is TGCGCCAGCAGCTTGGGGACAGGGGCCTACGAGCAGTACTTC. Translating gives CASSLGTGAYEQYF.

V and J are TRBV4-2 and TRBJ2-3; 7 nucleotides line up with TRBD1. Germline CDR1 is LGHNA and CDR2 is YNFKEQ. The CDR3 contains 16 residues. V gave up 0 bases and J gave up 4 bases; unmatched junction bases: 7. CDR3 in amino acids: CASSQDSPDRADTQYF. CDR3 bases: TGTGCCAGCAGCCAAGATTCCCCCGACAGGGCAGATACGCAGTATTTT.

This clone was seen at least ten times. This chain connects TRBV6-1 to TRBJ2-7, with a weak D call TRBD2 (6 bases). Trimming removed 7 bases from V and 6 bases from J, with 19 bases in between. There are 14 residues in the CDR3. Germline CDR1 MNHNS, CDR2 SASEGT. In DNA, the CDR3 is TGTGCCAGCATCAACGGGACCCGGGGGTCCGAGCAGTACTTC. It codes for CASINGTRGSEQYF.

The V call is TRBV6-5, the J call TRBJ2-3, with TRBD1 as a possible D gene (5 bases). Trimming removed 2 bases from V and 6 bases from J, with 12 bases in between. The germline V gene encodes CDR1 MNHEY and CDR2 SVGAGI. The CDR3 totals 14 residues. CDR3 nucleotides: TGTGCCAGCAGTTACAGGCAGGGTTTGGATACGCAGTATTTT. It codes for CASSYRQGLDTQYF.

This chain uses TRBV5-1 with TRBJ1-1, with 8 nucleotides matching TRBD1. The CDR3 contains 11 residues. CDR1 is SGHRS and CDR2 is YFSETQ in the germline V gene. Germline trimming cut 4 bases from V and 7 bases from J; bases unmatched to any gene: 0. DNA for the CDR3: TGCGCCAGCAGCGGGACAGGTGAAGCTTTCTTT. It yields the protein CASSGTGEAFF. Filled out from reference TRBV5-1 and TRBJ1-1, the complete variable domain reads KAGVTQTPRYLIKTRGQQVTLSCSPISGHRSVSWYQQTPGQGLQFLFEYFSETQRNKGNFPGRFSGRQFSNSRSEMNVSTLELGDSALYLCASSGTGEAFFGQGTRLTVV.

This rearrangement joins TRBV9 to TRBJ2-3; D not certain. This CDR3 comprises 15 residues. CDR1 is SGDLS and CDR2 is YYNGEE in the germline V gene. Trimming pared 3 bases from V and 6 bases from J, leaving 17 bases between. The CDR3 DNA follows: TGTGCCAGCAGCGCGGGTGGAGTAGCAGCGGATACGCAGTATTTT. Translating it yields CASSAGGVAADTQYF.

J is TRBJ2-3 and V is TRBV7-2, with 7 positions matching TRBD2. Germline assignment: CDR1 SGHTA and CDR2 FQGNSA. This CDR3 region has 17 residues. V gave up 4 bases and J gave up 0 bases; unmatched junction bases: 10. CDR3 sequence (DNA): TGTGCCAGCAGCTCCCCAGCGGGGCGCCTTAGCACAGATACGCAGTATTTT. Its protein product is CASSSPAGRLSTDTQYF.

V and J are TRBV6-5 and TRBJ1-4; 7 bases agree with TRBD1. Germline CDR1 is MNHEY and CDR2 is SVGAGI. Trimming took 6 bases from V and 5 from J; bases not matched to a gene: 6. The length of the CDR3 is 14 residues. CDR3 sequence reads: CASSYRGENEKLFF. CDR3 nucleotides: TGTGCCAGCAGCTACAGGGGCGAAAATGAAAAACTGTTTTTT.

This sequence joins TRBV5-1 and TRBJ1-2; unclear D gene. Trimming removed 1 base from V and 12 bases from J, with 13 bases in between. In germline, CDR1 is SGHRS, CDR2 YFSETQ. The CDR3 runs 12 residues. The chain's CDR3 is CASSLLGLNDTF. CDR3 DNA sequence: TGCGCCAGCAGCTTGCTGGGCCTTAACGACACCTTC.

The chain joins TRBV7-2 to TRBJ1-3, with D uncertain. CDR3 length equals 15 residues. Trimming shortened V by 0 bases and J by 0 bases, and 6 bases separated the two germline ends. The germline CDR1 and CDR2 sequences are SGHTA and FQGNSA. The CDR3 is CASSLAVSSGNTIYF. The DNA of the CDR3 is TGTGCCAGCAGCTTAGCGGTGAGCTCTGGAAACACCATATATTTT.

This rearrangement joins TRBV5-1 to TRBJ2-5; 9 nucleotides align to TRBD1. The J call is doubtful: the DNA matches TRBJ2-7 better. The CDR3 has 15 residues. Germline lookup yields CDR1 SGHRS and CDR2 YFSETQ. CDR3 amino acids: CASTKDGTGFYEQYF. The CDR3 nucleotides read TGCGCCAGCACCAAGGACGGGACAGGGTTCTACGAGCAGTACTTC.